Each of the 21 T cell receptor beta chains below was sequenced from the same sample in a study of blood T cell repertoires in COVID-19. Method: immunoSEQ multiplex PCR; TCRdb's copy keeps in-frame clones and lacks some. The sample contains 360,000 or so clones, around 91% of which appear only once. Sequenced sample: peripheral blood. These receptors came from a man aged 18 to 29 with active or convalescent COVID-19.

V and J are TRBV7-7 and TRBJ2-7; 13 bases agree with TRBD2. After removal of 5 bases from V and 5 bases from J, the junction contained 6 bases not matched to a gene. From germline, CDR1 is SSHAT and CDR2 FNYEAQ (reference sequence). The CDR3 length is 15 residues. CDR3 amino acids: CASSPGTSGVHEQYF. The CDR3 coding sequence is TGTGCCAGCAGCCCCGGGACTAGCGGGGTCCACGAGCAGTACTTC.

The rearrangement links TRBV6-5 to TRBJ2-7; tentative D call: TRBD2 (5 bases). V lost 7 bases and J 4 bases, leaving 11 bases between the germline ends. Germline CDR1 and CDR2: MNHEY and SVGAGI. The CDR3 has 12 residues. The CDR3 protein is CASTTRGYEQYF. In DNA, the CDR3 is TGTGCCAGCACCACCCGGGGTTACGAGCAGTACTTC.

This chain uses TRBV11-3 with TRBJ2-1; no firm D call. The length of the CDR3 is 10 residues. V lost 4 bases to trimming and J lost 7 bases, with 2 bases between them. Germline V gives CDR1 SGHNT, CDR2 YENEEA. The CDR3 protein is CASSSNEQFF. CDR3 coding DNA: TGTGCCAGCAGCTCGAATGAGCAGTTCTTC.

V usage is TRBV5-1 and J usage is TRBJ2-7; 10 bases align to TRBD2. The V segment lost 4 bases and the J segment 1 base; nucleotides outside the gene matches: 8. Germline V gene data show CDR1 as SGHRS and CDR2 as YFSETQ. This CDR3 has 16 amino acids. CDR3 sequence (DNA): TGCGCCAGCAGCGCCTCTAGCGGGAGAGGTTCCTACGAGCAGTACTTC. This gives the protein CASSASSGRGSYEQYF.

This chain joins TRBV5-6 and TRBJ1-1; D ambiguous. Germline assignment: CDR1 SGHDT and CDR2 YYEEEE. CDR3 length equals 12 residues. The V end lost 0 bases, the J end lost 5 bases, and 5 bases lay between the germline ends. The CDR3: CASSLGRTEAFF. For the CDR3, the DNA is TGTGCCAGCAGCTTGGGTCGGACTGAAGCTTTCTTT.

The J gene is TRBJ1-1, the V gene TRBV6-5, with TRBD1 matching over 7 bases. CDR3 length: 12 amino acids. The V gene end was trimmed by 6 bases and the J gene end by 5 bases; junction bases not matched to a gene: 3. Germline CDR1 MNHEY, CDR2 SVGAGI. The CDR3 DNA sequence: TGTGCCAGCAGAGGGGGCGGGACTGAAGCTTTCTTT. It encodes CASRGGGTEAFF.

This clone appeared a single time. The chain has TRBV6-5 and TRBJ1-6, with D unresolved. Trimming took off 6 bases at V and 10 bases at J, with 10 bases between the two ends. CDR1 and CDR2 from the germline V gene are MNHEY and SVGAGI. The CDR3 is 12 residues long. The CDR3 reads CASRFRKSPLHF. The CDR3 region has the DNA TGTGCCAGCAGATTCAGGAAATCACCCCTCCACTTT.

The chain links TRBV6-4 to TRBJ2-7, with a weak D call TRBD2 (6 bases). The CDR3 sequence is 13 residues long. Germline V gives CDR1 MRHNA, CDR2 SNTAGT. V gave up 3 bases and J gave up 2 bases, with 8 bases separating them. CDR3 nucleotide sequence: TGTGCCAGCAGTGAGGGGGAGGCCTACGAGCAGTACTTC. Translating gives CASSEGEAYEQYF.

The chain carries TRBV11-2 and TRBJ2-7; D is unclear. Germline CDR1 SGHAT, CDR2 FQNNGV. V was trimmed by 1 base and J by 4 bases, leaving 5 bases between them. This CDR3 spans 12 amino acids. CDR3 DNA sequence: TGTGCCAGCAGCTTAGTACGGTACGAGCAGTACTTC. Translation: CASSLVRYEQYF.

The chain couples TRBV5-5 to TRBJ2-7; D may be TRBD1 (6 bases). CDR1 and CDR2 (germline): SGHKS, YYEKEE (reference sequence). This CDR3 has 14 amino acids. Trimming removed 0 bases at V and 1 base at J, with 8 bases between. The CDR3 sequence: CASSLGTASYEQYF. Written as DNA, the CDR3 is TGTGCCAGCAGCTTGGGGACAGCTTCCTACGAGCAGTACTTC.

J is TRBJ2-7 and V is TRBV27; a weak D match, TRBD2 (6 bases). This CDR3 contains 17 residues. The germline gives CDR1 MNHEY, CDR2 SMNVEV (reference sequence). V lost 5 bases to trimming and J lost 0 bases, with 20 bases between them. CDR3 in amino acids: CASSVRPGLAISYEQYF. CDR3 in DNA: TGTGCCAGCAGTGTCCGGCCAGGGCTAGCGATCTCCTACGAGCAGTACTTC.

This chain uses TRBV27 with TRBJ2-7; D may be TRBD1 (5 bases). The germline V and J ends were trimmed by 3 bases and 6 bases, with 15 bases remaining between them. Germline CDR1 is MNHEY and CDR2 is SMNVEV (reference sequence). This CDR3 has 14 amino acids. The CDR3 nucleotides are TGTGCCAGCAGTTTCTTCGGCAGGGAAGGCGAGCAGTACTTC. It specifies CASSFFGREGEQYF.

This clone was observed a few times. CDR3 region: CAWSQGDFQPQHF. The CDR3 nucleotides are TGTGCCTGGAGTCAGGGGGATTTTCAGCCCCAGCATTTT. The chain has TRBV30 and TRBJ1-5, with 7 bases that match TRBD1. The ends lost 2 bases at V and 6 bases at J; junction bases unmatched: 4. Germline lookup yields CDR1 GTSNPN and CDR2 SVGIG (reference sequence). The CDR3 has 13 amino acids.

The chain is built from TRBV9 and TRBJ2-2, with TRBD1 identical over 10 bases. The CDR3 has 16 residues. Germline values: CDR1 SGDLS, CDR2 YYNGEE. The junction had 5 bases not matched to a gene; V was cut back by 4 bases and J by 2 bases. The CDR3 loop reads CASSPGTGANTGELFF. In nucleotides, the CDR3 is TGTGCCAGCAGCCCGGGGACAGGGGCAAACACCGGGGAGCTGTTTTTT.

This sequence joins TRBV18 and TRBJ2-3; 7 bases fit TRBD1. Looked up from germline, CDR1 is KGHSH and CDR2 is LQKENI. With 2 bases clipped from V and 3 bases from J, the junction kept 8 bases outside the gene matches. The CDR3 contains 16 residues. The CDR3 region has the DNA TGTGCCAGCTCACCATTGGACAGGTCATCGACAGATACGCAGTATTTT. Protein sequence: CASSPLDRSSTDTQYF.

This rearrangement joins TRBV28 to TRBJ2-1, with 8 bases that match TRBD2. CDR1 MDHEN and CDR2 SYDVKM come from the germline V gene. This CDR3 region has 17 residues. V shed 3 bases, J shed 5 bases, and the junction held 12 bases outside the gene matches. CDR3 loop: CASSFPPLNSGDNEQFF. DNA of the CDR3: TGTGCCAGCAGTTTCCCCCCTCTAAATAGCGGGGACAATGAGCAGTTCTTC.

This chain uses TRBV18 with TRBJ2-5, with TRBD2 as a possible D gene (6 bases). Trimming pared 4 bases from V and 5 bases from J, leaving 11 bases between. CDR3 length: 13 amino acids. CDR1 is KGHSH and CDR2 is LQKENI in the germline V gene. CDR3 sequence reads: CASSRTAGETQYF. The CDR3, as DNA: TGTGCCAGCTCACGGACGGCGGGGGAGACCCAGTACTTC.

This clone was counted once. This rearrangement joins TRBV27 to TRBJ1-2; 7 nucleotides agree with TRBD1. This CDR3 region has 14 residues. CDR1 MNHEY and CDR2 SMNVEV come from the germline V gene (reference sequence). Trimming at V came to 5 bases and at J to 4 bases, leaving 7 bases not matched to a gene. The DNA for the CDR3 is TGTGCCAGCAGTCCGACAGGGTTCGGCTATGGCTACACCTTC. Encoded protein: CASSPTGFGYGYTF.

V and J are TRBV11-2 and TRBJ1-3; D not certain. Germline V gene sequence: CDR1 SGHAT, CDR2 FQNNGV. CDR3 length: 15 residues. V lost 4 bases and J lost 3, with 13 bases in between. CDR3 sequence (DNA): TGTGCCAGCAGCTCAGGCTCCAGGCTTGGAAACACCATATATTTT. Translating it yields CASSSGSRLGNTIYF.

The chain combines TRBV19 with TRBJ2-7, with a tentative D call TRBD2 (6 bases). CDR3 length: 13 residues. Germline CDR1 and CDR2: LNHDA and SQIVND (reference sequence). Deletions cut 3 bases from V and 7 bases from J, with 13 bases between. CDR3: CASSISEGGEQYF. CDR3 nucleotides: TGTGCCAGTAGTATCAGTGAAGGAGGGGAGCAGTACTTC.

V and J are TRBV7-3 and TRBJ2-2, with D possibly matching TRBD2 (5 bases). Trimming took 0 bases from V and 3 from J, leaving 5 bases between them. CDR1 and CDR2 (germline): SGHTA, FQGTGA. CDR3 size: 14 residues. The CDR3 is CASSLTGDTGELFF. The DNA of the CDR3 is TGTGCCAGCAGCTTAACCGGGGACACCGGGGAGCTGTTTTTT. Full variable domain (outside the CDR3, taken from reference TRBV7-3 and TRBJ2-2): GAGVSQTPSNKVTEKGKYVELRCDPISGHTALYWYRQSLGQGPEFLIYFQGTGAADDSGLPNDRFFAVRPEGSVSTLKIQRTERGDSAVYLCASSLTGDTGELFFGEGSRLTVL.